This T cell receptor beta chain derives from a study of cytomegalovirus exposure and HLA in healthy donors. The donors (healthy individuals) were bone marrow donors. The study's findings and limits: A later analysis appeared to link common viral pathogens to several of the most significant clusters.

About this clone itself: Its target is unknown.

Germline CDR1 SGHTA, CDR2 FQGNSA. The CDR3 is 18 residues long. V lost 1 base and J lost 0, with 19 bases in between. PCR involved 60 Vbeta and 13 Jbeta primers. Libraries were prepared by immunoSEQ multiplex PCR; TCRdb keeps only in-frame clonotypes and omits some of them. Of under 200,000 clones in the sample, around 79% were seen once. V gene TRBV7-2 combines with J gene TRBJ2-7; possibly TRBD2 for D (6 bases). The clonotype originates from a middle-aged woman in good health and CMV-seropositive. The sample taken for sequencing was PBMCs. CDR3 sequence (DNA): TGTGCCAGCAGCTTAGTGGGGGGAGGTCGGGGATTCTCCTACGAGCAGTACTTC. Protein: CASSLVGGGRGFSYEQYF.